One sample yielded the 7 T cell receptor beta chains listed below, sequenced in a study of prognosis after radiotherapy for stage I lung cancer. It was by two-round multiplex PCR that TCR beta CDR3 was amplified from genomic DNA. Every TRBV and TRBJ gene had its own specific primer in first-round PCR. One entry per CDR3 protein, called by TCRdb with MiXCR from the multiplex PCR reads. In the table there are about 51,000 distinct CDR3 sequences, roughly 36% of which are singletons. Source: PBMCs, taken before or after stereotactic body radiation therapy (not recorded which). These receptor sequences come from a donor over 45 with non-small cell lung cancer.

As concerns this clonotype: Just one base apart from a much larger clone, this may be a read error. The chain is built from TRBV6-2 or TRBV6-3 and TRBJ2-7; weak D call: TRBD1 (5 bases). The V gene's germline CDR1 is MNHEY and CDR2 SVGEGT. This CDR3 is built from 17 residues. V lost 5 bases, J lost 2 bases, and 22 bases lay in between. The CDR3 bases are TGTGCCAGCAGTGACCCCAGAGTAACAAGGGGAACCTACGAGCAGTACTTC. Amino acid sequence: CASSDPRVTRGTYEQYF.

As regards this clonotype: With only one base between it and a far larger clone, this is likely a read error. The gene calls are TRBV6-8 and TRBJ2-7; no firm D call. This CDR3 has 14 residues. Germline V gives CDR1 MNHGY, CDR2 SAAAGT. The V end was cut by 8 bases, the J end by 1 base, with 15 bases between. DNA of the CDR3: TGTGCCAGCCTTATGTCATCCGGGTCCTACGAGCAGTACTTC. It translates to CASLMSSGSYEQYF.

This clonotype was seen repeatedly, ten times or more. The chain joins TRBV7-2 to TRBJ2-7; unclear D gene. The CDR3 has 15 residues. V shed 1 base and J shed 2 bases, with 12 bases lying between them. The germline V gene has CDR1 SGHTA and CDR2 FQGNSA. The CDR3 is CASSLGSNAAYEQYF. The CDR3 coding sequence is TGTGCCAGCAGCTTAGGAAGCAATGCCGCCTACGAGCAGTACTTC. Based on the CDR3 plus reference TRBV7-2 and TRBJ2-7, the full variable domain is GAGVSQSPSNKVTEKGKDVELRCDPISGHTALYWYRQSLGQGLEFLIYFQGNSAPDKSGLPSDRFSAERTGGSVSTLTIQRTQQEDSAVYLCASSLGSNAAYEQYFGPGTRLTVT.

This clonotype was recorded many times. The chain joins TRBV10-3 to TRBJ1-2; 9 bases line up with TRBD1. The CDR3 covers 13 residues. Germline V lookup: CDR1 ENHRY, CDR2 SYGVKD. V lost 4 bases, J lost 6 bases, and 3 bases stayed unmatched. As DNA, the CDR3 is TGTGCCATCAGTGGCGGGACAGGGAATGGCTACACCTTC. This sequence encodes CAISGGTGNGYTF.

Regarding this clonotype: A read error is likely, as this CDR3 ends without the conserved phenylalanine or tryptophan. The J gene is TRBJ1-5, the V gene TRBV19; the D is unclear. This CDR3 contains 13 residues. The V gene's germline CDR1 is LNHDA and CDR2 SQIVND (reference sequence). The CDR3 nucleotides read TGTGCAAGTAGTATGGGCCGAGATCAGCCCCAGCATTGT. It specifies CASSMGRDQPQHC.

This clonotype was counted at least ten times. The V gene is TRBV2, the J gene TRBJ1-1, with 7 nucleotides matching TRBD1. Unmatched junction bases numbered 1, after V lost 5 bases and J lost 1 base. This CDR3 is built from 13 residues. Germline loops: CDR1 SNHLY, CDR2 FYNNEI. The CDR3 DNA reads TGTGCCAGCAGTAGACAGGGGAACACTGAAGCTTTCTTT. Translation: CASSRQGNTEAFF.

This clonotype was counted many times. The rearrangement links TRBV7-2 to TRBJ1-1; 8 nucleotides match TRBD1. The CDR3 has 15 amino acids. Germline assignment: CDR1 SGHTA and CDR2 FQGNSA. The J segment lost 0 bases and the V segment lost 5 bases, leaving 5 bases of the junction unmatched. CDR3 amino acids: CASSKDRALNTEAFF. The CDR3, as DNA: TGTGCCAGCAGCAAGGACAGGGCCTTGAACACTGAAGCTTTCTTT.